This T cell receptor beta chain comes out of a study of T cell responses to AZD1222 COVID-19 vaccine. Broader study findings: Nearly half of spike-specific TCRs reportedly go after variant regions that carry no mutations. In all cases, repertoires were sampled only after the peak T cell response. Spike-spanning, vaccine-associated CD4 TCRs were dominant at 160-218 and 743-854. Recipients of two AZD1222 doses showed rising Spike-specific TCR breadth and depth.

Assay: immunoSEQ multiplex PCR; the TCRdb copy retains only in-frame clones and omits some. The sample yields 150,000 to 180,000 clones, around nine tenths seen once. This clone has only a few counts. The antigen remains undetermined. CDR1 and CDR2 (germline): SGHRS, YFSETQ. This CDR3 contains 13 residues. Trimming took 7 bases from V and 9 from J, leaving 20 bases between them. The chain is built from TRBV5-1 and TRBJ2-7; tentative D call: TRBD2 (5 bases). Here the sequenced sample was peripheral blood, taken on day 0 of AZD1222 vaccination. The clonotype was recovered from an adult in good health. DNA for the CDR3: TGCGCCAGCCGGGGTAGACTCGACTTGAGGCAGTACTTC. This sequence encodes CASRGRLDLRQYF. The full variable domain, completed using reference TRBV5-1 and TRBJ2-7, is KAGVTQTPRYLIKTRGQQVTLSCSPISGHRSVSWYQQTPGQGLQFLFEYFSETQRNKGNFPGRFSGRQFSNSRSEMNVSTLELGDSALYLCASRGRLDLRQYFGPGTRLTVT.